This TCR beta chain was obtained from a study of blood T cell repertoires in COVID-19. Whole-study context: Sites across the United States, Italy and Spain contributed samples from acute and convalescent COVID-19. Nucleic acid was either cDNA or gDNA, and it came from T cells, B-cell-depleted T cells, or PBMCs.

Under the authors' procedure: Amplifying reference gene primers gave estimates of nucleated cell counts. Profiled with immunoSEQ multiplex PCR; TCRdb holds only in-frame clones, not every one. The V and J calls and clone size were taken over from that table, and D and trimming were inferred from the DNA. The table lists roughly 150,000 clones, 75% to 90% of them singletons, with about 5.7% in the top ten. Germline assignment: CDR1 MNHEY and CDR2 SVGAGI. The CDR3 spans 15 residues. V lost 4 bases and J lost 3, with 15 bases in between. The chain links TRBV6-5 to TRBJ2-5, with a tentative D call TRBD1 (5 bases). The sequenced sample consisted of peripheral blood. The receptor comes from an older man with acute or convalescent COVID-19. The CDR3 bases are TGTGCCAGCAGTTCCGTCTCCGTAGGGGAAGAGACCCAGTACTTC. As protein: CASSSVSVGEETQYF.